Shown below are 32 T cell receptor beta chains from a single sample sequenced in a study of cytomegalovirus exposure and HLA in healthy donors. The table came from immunoSEQ multiplex PCR; TCRdb's copy has only in-frame clones and leaves some out. In the table there are about 140,000 clones, roughly 79% of which are singletons. The sample consisted of PBMCs. The source of these receptors is a man aged 25 to 40 in good health and CMV-seropositive.

V and J are TRBV7-2 and TRBJ2-5; D remains unclear. Germline V gene data show CDR1 as SGHTA and CDR2 as FQGNSA. Trimming stripped 5 bases from V and 5 bases from J, with 6 bases between. The CDR3 runs to 11 residues. CDR3 bases: TGTGCCAGCAGCCCCCGGGAGACCCAGTACTTC. Translation gives CASSPRETQYF. The entire variable domain, with the rest obtained from reference TRBV7-2 and TRBJ2-5, is as follows: GAGVSQSPSNKVTEKGKDVELRCDPISGHTALYWYRQSLGQGLEFLIYFQGNSAPDKSGLPSDRFSAERTGGSVSTLTIQRTQQEDSAVYLCASSPRETQYFGPGTRLLVL.

This chain uses TRBV29-1 with TRBJ1-5; possibly TRBD1 for D (5 bases). Germline loops: CDR1 SQVTM, CDR2 ANQGSEA. This CDR3 has 14 residues. The ends were cut back, 7 bases at V and 2 bases at J, with 15 bases in the middle. The CDR3 here is CSAGGGTRNQPQHF. The CDR3 region has the DNA TGCAGCGCCGGCGGCGGGACGCGCAATCAGCCCCAGCATTTT.

V and J are TRBV7-6 and TRBJ2-2, with D possibly being TRBD2 (5 bases). CDR1 SGHVS and CDR2 FNYEAQ come from the germline V gene. Trimming pared 4 bases from V and 1 base from J, leaving 13 bases between. The length of the CDR3 is 16 residues. In DNA, the CDR3 is TGTGCCAGCAGCTCTACCCCGGGGAGGAACACCGGGGAGCTGTTTTTT. It specifies CASSSTPGRNTGELFF.

This clone was observed a single time. This chain uses TRBV9 with TRBJ2-1; 14 bases line up with TRBD2. Germline CDR1 is SGDLS and CDR2 is YYNGEE. The ends lost 4 bases at V and 8 bases at J; junction bases unmatched: 11. CDR3 size: 17 residues. The CDR3 loop reads CASSFRLAGGRFDEQFF. In nucleotides, the CDR3 is TGTGCCAGCAGCTTTAGACTAGCGGGAGGGCGTTTCGATGAGCAGTTCTTC.

J is TRBJ1-2 and V is TRBV7-2, with 10 bases fitting TRBD1. The CDR3 length is 16 residues. Looked up from germline, CDR1 is SGHTA and CDR2 is FQGNSA. V gave up 5 bases and J gave up 9 bases; unmatched junction bases: 15. CDR3 sequence (DNA): TGTGCCAGCAGCCAAGCCCTTTTGGGGACAGGGGTACGCTACACCTTC. Protein sequence: CASSQALLGTGVRYTF.

V is TRBV9 and J is TRBJ1-6; a weak D match, TRBD1 (5 bases). V lost 3 bases, J lost 6 bases, and 13 bases lay in between. In germline, CDR1 is SGDLS, CDR2 YYNGEE. The CDR3 runs 15 residues. The CDR3 nucleotides read TGTGCCAGCAGCGCCCGACAGTACCCTAATTCACCCCTCCACTTT. Amino acids: CASSARQYPNSPLHF.

This chain joins TRBV6-5 and TRBJ2-1, with 7 bases that match TRBD2. The trim removed 8 bases at V and 3 bases at J, leaving 7 bases unmatched. Germline loops: CDR1 MNHEY, CDR2 SVGAGI. The CDR3 is 14 residues long. As DNA, the CDR3 is TGTGCCAGCTCGGGGGGAAACCTCTACAATGAGCAGTTCTTC. This translates into CASSGGNLYNEQFF.

The chain recombines TRBV5-1 with TRBJ2-2, with 12 bases that match TRBD2. Losses at the gene ends were 3 bases for V and 3 bases for J; bases not matched to a gene: 12. The germline gives CDR1 SGHRS, CDR2 YFSETQ. The CDR3 has 19 residues. CDR3 in amino acids: CASSSERLAGAPYTGELFF. As DNA, the CDR3 is TGCGCCAGCAGCTCGGAACGACTAGCGGGGGCCCCGTACACCGGGGAGCTGTTTTTT.

The rearrangement joins TRBV6-6 to TRBJ1-2; 10 positions match TRBD1. This CDR3 is built from 15 residues. Germline V gene data show CDR1 as MNHNY and CDR2 as SVGAGI (reference sequence). Trimming took 5 bases from V and 2 from J; bases not matched to a gene: 5. CDR3 in DNA: TGTGCCAGCAGTAGAGGACAGGGGGGAAACTATGGCTACACCTTC. Translation: CASSRGQGGNYGYTF.

J is TRBJ1-2 and V is TRBV6-5, with 8 bases matching TRBD1. The CDR3 loop spans 12 amino acids. The V gene end was trimmed by 4 bases and the J gene end by 7 bases; junction bases not matched to a gene: 2. In germline, CDR1 is MNHEY, CDR2 SVGAGI. CDR3 sequence (DNA): TGTGCCAGCAGTTCGACAGGGGTTGGCTACACCTTC. Translated, it gives CASSSTGVGYTF.

The genes are TRBV23-1 and TRBJ2-6; 8 nucleotides line up with TRBD1. TRBV23-1 belongs to the ORF category, with a function that is uncertain. The ends lost 0 bases at V and 4 bases at J; junction bases unmatched: 5. This CDR3 is 17 amino acids long. The CDR3 spells CASSQSKDREGANVLTF. CDR3 DNA sequence: TGCGCCAGCAGTCAATCGAAGGACAGGGAGGGGGCCAACGTCCTGACTTTC.

The chain links TRBV27 to TRBJ2-5, with 7 bases lining up with TRBD1. This CDR3 spans 14 amino acids. V dropped 0 bases and J dropped 4; count of bases not matched to a gene: 2. The germline gives CDR1 MNHEY, CDR2 SMNVEV (reference sequence). CDR3 sequence reads: CASSLSNRGETQYF. The CDR3, as DNA: TGTGCCAGCAGTTTATCGAACAGGGGAGAGACCCAGTACTTC.

V gene TRBV6-1 combines with J gene TRBJ1-5; D perhaps matches TRBD1 (5 bases). V lost 6 bases and J 2 bases, leaving 11 bases between the germline ends. Germline V gene sequence: CDR1 MNHNS, CDR2 SASEGT. The CDR3 has 14 residues. DNA of the CDR3: TGTGCCAGCAGACCCACAGGTGGCAATCAGCCCCAGCATTTT. The encoded protein is CASRPTGGNQPQHF.

This chain joins TRBV7-3 and TRBJ2-7, with a weak D call TRBD2 (5 bases). CDR1 is SGHTA and CDR2 is FQGTGA in the germline V gene. Trimming stripped 5 bases from V and 6 bases from J, with 14 bases between. This CDR3 has 13 amino acids. CDR3 DNA: TGTGCCAGCAGCCCCGGACTGTTCGGCGAGCAGTACTTC. Residues: CASSPGLFGEQYF.

This rearrangement joins TRBV6-4 to TRBJ2-3; no clear D. Germline V gives CDR1 MRHNA, CDR2 SNTAGT. Trimming removed 0 bases at V and 1 base at J, with 5 bases between. There are 14 residues in the CDR3. CDR3 DNA sequence: TGTGCCAGCAGTGACTCCCCCGGCACAGATACGCAGTATTTT. It is translated as CASSDSPGTDTQYF.

The V gene is TRBV7-8, the J gene TRBJ1-5; possibly TRBD1 for D (6 bases). CDR1 and CDR2 from the germline V gene are SGHVS and FQNEAQ. The CDR3 contains 15 residues. V was shortened by 5 bases and J by 6 bases, with 17 bases between the two germline ends. CDR3 sequence (DNA): TGTGCCAGCAGCCTTACCCTGGGGGCAGGTCAGCCCCAGCATTTT. Residues: CASSLTLGAGQPQHF.

This clone was found once. The rearrangement joins TRBV6-5 to TRBJ2-7, with D maybe TRBD1 (6 bases). Germline CDR1 MNHEY, CDR2 SVGAGI. The CDR3 sequence is 15 residues long. V was pared by 11 bases and J by 1 base, with 21 bases between. The CDR3 sequence: CAASPQGTRSYEQYF. DNA for the CDR3: TGTGCCGCGTCTCCCCAGGGGACCCGATCCTACGAGCAGTACTTC.

The chain couples TRBV7-2 to TRBJ1-4; TRBD1 matches 7 bases. Germline V CDR1 and CDR2: SGHTA, FQGNSA. Trimming removed 5 bases from V and 2 bases from J; junction bases left unmatched: 5. The CDR3 consists of 15 residues. The chain's CDR3 is CASSSQGVTNEKLFF. CDR3 sequence (DNA): TGTGCCAGCAGCAGCCAGGGGGTCACTAATGAAAAACTGTTTTTT. Complete variable domain (other parts from reference TRBV7-2 and TRBJ1-4): GAGVSQSPSNKVTEKGKDVELRCDPISGHTALYWYRQSLGQGLEFLIYFQGNSAPDKSGLPSDRFSAERTGGSVSTLTIQRTQQEDSAVYLCASSSQGVTNEKLFFGSGTQLSVL.

The gene calls are TRBV29-1 and TRBJ2-1; 11 bases agree with TRBD1. The CDR3 totals 14 residues. Germline CDR1 is SQVTM and CDR2 is ANQGSEA. The V and J ends lost 3 bases and 7 bases, in that order; junction bases with no gene match: 5. CDR3 nucleotide sequence: TGCAGCGTTGAGGGGACAGGGGGTTGGAATGAGCAGTTCTTC. Translating it yields CSVEGTGGWNEQFF.

The CDR3, as DNA: TGTGCCAGTAGTAAGACAGGGATTGCAACTAATGAAAAACTGTTTTTT. Translating gives CASSKTGIATNEKLFF. The chain employs TRBV19 and TRBJ1-4; 7 bases fit TRBD1. The CDR3 is 16 residues long. Germline V gene sequence: CDR1 LNHDA, CDR2 SQIVND (reference sequence). With V trimmed by 4 bases and J by 0 bases, 5 bases remained unmatched. Full variable domain (remainder filled in from reference TRBV19 and TRBJ1-4): DGGITQSPKYLFRKEGQNVTLSCEQNLNHDAMYWYRQDPGQGLRLIYYSQIVNDFQKGDIAEGYSVSREKKESFPLTVTSAQKNPTAFYLCASSKTGIATNEKLFFGSGTQLSVL.

CDR3 sequence (DNA): TGTGCCAGCAGCCAGGACTCATTTGCGCGTGGCTACACCTTC. Translation gives CASSQDSFARGYTF. The V and J genes are TRBV4-2 and TRBJ1-2; D is undetermined. The CDR3 runs 14 residues. Germline-derived CDR1 and CDR2 are LGHNA and YNFKEQ. With 3 bases removed from V and 7 bases from J, the gap between germline ends came to 15 bases.

This clone has only one observation. V gene TRBV5-1 combines with J gene TRBJ2-1, with D possibly being TRBD2 (7 bases). CDR3 length: 14 residues. Germline-derived CDR1 and CDR2 are SGHRS and YFSETQ. The V end lost 3 bases, the J end lost 15 bases, and 22 bases lay between the germline ends. DNA of the CDR3: TGCGCCAGCAGCTCCATACTAGCGAGGGGGGGACGGTTCTTC. As protein: CASSSILARGGRFF.

This clone was recorded only once. The chain uses TRBV29-1 and TRBJ2-1; TRBD1 matches at 7 bases. The J segment lost 4 bases and the V segment lost 8 bases, leaving 5 bases of the junction unmatched. CDR1 is SQVTM, CDR2 ANQGSEA, per germline. The CDR3 sequence is 12 residues long. The CDR3 sequence: CSLATGYNEQFF. The CDR3 DNA follows: TGCAGCCTGGCGACAGGGTACAATGAGCAGTTCTTC.

The chain recombines TRBV7-2 with TRBJ2-7; no firm D call. Trimming stripped 1 base from V and 2 bases from J, with 12 bases between. This CDR3 region has 15 residues. Germline V gene data show CDR1 as SGHTA and CDR2 as FQGNSA. The CDR3 reads CASSLGSSLTYEQYF. The DNA of the CDR3 is TGTGCCAGCAGCTTAGGCTCTAGTTTGACCTACGAGCAGTACTTC.

The V call is TRBV11-2, the J call TRBJ2-7; D is uncertain. V lost 4 bases and J 6 bases, leaving 19 bases between the germline ends. Germline CDR1 reads SGHAT; CDR2 reads FQNNGV. This CDR3 is 15 amino acids long. CDR3 in amino acids: CASSSPLGRAREQYF. In nucleotides, the CDR3 is TGTGCCAGCAGCTCCCCGCTAGGTAGAGCTCGCGAGCAGTACTTC.

CDR3 protein: CASRLAGYSTDTQYF. The CDR3 DNA is TGTGCCAGCCGACTAGCGGGATATTCCACAGATACGCAGTATTTT. The rearrangement joins TRBV5-4 to TRBJ2-3; 11 nucleotides match TRBD2. CDR3 size: 15 residues. Germline V CDR1 and CDR2: SGHNT, YYREEE (reference sequence). Trimming cost V 7 bases and J 2 bases; bases outside gene matches: 6.

The rearrangement joins TRBV6-5 to TRBJ1-1, with D possibly matching TRBD1 (6 bases). Trimming shortened V by 2 bases and J by 1 base, and 11 bases separated the two germline ends. Germline V gene lookup returns CDR1 MNHEY and CDR2 SVGAGI. The CDR3 spans 15 residues. The CDR3 nucleotides read TGTGCCAGCAGTTACCACAGGGCTGCGAACACTGAAGCTTTCTTT. Its translation is CASSYHRAANTEAFF.

This rearrangement joins TRBV2 to TRBJ1-2, with 7 nucleotides matching TRBD1. This CDR3 contains 16 residues. Germline CDR1 is SNHLY and CDR2 is FYNNEI. V lost 6 bases and J lost 1; bases outside the gene matches: 11. CDR3 region: CASSFYPGQINYGYTF. CDR3 coding DNA: TGTGCCAGCAGCTTTTATCCGGGACAGATTAACTATGGCTACACCTTC.

The rearrangement uses TRBV7-2 and TRBJ2-7; 7 bases are a match to TRBD2. With V trimmed by 2 bases and J by 3 bases, 7 bases remained unmatched. The CDR3 loop spans 15 amino acids. Germline loops: CDR1 SGHTA, CDR2 FQGNSA. CDR3 DNA: TGTGCCAGCAGCTTAAATTGGGGCGGGGGCTACGAGCAGTACTTC. Residues: CASSLNWGGGYEQYF.

This chain connects TRBV7-3 to TRBJ1-1; D is undetermined. Germline V gives CDR1 SGHTA, CDR2 FQGTGA. V shed 5 bases and J shed 0 bases, with 16 bases lying between them. The CDR3 covers 16 residues. The CDR3 DNA is TGTGCCAGCAGCCCGGGCGCCGGAGGACTGAACACTGAAGCTTTCTTT. It is translated as CASSPGAGGLNTEAFF.

The chain couples TRBV11-3 to TRBJ2-2; D gene ambiguous. V was clipped by 0 bases and J by 6 bases, with 11 bases between them. Germline CDR1 is SGHNT and CDR2 is YENEEA. This CDR3 is 15 amino acids long. The CDR3 reads CASSLDPRNPGELFF. The DNA of the CDR3 is TGTGCCAGCAGCTTAGATCCTAGAAACCCCGGGGAGCTGTTTTTT.

The rearrangement joins TRBV27 to TRBJ2-1; D may be TRBD1 (5 bases). The germline gives CDR1 MNHEY, CDR2 SMNVEV (reference sequence). The CDR3 sequence is 15 residues long. V dropped 6 bases and J dropped 3 bases, with 15 bases sitting between them. The CDR3 spells CASRFTGSNYNEQFF. CDR3 nucleotides: TGTGCCAGCAGGTTCACAGGTTCAAACTACAATGAGCAGTTCTTC.